The present T cell receptor beta chain was sequenced within a study of tumor-infiltrating lymphocytes in localized non-small cell lung cancer. Study-wide context: Resected tumor was paired with non-adjacent uninvolved lung from the same patient. Points from the study as a whole: Immunotypes IM1 and IM2 had similar TCR-derived T-cell fractions. TCR sequencing covered a subset of patients with enough tissue. Different pieces of the same tissue were used for each assay.

V dropped 4 bases and J dropped 7 bases, with 14 bases sitting between them. The CDR3 runs to 14 residues. The V gene's germline CDR1 is SGHTA and CDR2 FQGNSA. Method: immunoSEQ multiplex PCR; TCRdb's copy keeps in-frame clones and lacks some. The sample records around 23,000 clones, about two thirds being singletons. About this clone: Antigen: not known.

Source material: lung tumor tissue. The TCR comes from a human donor with non-small cell lung cancer. The V and J genes are TRBV7-2 and TRBJ2-1, with D perhaps TRBD1 or TRBD2 (5 bases each). The chain's CDR3 is CASSSTGALNEQFF. The CDR3 nucleotides read TGTGCCAGCAGCTCCACCGGGGCACTGAATGAGCAGTTCTTC.